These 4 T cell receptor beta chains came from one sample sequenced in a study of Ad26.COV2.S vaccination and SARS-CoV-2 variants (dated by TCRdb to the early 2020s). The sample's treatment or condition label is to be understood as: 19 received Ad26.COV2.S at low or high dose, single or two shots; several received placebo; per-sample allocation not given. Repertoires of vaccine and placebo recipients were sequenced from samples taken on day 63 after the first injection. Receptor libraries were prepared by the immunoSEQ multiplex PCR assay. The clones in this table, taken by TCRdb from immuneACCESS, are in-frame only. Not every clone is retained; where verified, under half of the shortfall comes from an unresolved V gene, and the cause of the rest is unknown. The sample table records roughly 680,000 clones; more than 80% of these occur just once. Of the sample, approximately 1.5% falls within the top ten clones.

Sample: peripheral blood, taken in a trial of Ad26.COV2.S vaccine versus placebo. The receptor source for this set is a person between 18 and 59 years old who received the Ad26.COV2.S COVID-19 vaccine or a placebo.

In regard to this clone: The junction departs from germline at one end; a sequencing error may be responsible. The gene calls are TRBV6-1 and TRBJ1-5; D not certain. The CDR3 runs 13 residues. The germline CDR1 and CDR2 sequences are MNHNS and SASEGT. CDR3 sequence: CASSQASNQPQHF. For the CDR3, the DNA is TGTGCCAGCAGTCAAGCTAGCAATCAGCCCCAGCATTTT.

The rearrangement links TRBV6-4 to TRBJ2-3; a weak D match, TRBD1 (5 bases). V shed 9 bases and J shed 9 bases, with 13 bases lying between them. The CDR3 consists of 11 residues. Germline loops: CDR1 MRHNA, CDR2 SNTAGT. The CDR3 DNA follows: TGTGCCAGTCAAAGACAGTCCACGCAGTATTTT. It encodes CASQRQSTQYF.

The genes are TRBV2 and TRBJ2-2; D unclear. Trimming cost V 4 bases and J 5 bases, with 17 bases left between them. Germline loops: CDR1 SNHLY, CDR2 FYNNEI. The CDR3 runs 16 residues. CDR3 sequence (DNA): TGTGCCAGCAGTGGCCTAAGTCCCGGAAGGACCGGGGAGCTGTTTTTT. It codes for CASSGLSPGRTGELFF.

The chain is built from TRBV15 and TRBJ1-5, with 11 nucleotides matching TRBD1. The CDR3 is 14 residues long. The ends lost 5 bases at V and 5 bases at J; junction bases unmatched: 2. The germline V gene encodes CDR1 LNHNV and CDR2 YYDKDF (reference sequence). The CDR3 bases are TGTGCCACCAGCGGACAGGGGGCGGATCAGCCCCAGCATTTT. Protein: CATSGQGADQPQHF.